This TCR beta chain is drawn from a study of radiotherapy plus CTLA-4 blockade in lung cancer. Study findings and constraints: Increased serum interferon-beta after radiation also reportedly predicted response strongly.

In germline, CDR1 is SGDLS, CDR2 YYNGEE. Trimming cost V 0 bases and J 7 bases, with 14 bases left between them. The CDR3 is 15 amino acids. As regards this clone: What it binds is unknown.

The data were produced by immunoSEQ multiplex PCR, yet TCRdb's version contains in-frame clones alone and is incomplete. The table has fewer than 50,000 clones, 63% seen once. The rearrangement links TRBV9 to TRBJ2-1, with D perhaps matching TRBD2 (6 bases). The sequencing here drew on peripheral blood, taken from a patient treated with radiotherapy plus ipilimumab. The receptor was derived from a human donor with non-small cell lung cancer who had a partial response to radiotherapy plus ipilimumab. The CDR3 sequence: CASSVGGSEGNEQFF. The CDR3 nucleotides are TGTGCCAGCAGCGTAGGCGGTTCGGAGGGGAATGAGCAGTTCTTC.